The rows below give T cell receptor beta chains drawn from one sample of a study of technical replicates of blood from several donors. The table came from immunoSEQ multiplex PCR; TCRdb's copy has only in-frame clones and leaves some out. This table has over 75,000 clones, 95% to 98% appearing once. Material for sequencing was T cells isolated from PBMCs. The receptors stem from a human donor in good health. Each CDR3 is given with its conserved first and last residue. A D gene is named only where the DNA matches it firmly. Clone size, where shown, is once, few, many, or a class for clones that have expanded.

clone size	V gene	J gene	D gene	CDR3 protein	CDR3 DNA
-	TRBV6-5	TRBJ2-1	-	CASSRRGGYNEQFF	TGTGCCAGCAGCAGGAGGGGAGGCTACAATGAGCAGTTCTTC
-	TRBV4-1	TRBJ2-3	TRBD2	CASSQDLLAGHTDTQYF	TGCGCCAGCAGCCAAGATTTATTAGCGGGACATACAGATACGCAGTATTTT
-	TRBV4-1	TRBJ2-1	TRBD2	CASSPKRSGGSYNEQFF	TGCGCCAGCAGCCCCAAACGTAGCGGGGGATCCTACAATGAGCAGTTCTTC
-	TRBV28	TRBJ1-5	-	CASRTLRVFRNQPQHF	TGTGCCAGCAGGACCCTCAGGGTTTTCCGGAATCAGCCCCAGCATTTT
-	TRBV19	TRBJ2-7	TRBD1	CASRPGTGGSYEQYF	TGTGCCAGTAGACCCGGGACAGGGGGGTCCTACGAGCAGTACTTC
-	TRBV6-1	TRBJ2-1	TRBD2	CASSPFGGGYLF	TGTGCCAGCAGTCCCTTTGGGGGAGGGTATCTCTTC
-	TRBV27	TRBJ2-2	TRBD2	CASSRLPGNAGVGDGELFF	TGTGCCAGCAGCCGACTTCCAGGGAACGCGGGAGTAGGAGACGGGGAGCTGTTTTTT
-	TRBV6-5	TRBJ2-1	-	CASSYGGALSQFF	TGTGCCAGCAGTTACGGTGGGGCCCTCTCGCAGTTCTTC
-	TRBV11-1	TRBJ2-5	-	CASSLAGTRLTQYF	TGTGCCAGCAGCTTAGCCGGGACTCGGCTTACCCAGTACTTC
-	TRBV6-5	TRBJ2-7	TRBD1	CASSTGGEQYF	TGTGCCAGCAGTACAGGGGGCGAGCAGTACTTC
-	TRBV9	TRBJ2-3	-	CASSVLPQGTDTQYF	TGTGCCAGCAGCGTCCTCCCTCAGGGCACAGATACGCAGTATTTT
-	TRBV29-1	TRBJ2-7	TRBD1	CSVLRNRGNGYEQYF	TGCAGCGTCCTAAGAAACAGGGGTAACGGCTACGAGCAGTACTTC
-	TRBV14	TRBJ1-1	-	CASSHAGMNTEAFF	TGTGCCAGCAGCCACGCAGGTATGAACACTGAAGCTTTCTTT
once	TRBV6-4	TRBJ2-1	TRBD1	CASSDSKTGNYEQFF	TGTGCCAGCAGTGACTCTAAGACAGGGAACTATGAGCAGTTCTTC
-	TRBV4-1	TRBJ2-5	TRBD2	CASSRGGTRQETQYF	TGCGCCAGCAGCCGGGGGGGGACGCGCCAAGAGACCCAGTACTTC
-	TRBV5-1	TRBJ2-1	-	CASSLFGQGLISPNEQFF	TGCGCCAGCAGCTTGTTTGGCCAGGGGTTAATATCCCCCAATGAGCAGTTCTTC
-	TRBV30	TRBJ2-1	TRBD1	CACPQGIDEQFF	TGTGCCTGCCCACAGGGGATAGATGAGCAGTTCTTC
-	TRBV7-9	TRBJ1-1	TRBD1	CASSLDRDRDTEAFF	TGTGCCAGCAGCCTCGATCGGGACAGGGACACTGAAGCTTTCTTT
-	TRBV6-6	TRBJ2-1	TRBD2	CASSGLAGRNEQFF	TGTGCCAGCAGCGGACTAGCGGGTCGGAATGAGCAGTTCTTC
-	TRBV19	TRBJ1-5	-	CASGGGSNQPQHF	TGTGCCTCCGGTGGGGGGTCTAATCAGCCCCAGCATTTT
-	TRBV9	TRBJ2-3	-	CASSPAGTTTDTQYF	TGTGCCAGCTCACCTGCGGGAACCACCACAGATACGCAGTATTTT
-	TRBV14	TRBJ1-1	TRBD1	CASSQANRGTEAFF	TGTGCCAGCAGCCAAGCCAACAGGGGCACTGAAGCTTTCTTT
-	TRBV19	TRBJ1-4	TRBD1	CASSEGQADEKLFF	TGTGCCAGTAGTGAGGGACAGGCAGATGAAAAACTGTTTTTT
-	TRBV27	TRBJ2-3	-	CASSSTTADTQYF	TGTGCCAGCAGTTCGACAACGGCAGATACGCAGTATTTT
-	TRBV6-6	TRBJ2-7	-	CASSSDRSLYEQYF	TGTGCCAGCAGTTCCGACAGGTCACTGTACGAGCAGTACTTC
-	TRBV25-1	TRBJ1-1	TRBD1	CASSPGQGLNTEAFF	TGTGCCAGCAGCCCGGGACAGGGCTTGAACACTGAAGCTTTCTTT
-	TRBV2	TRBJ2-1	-	CASGNRGTNEQFF	TGTGCCAGCGGCAACCGGGGGACCAATGAGCAGTTCTTC
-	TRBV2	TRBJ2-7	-	CASRRGYEQYF	TGTGCCAGCAGGCGGGGCTACGAGCAGTACTTC
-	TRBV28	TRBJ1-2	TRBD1	CASSPGQGGGYTF	TGTGCCAGCAGTCCCGGACAGGGAGGAGGCTACACCTTC
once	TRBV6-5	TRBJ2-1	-	CASSYPGGGNEQFF	TGTGCCAGCAGTTACCCCGGGGGAGGCAATGAGCAGTTCTTC
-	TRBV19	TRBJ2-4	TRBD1	CASSNGQGENIQYF	TGTGCCAGTAGTAATGGTCAGGGGGAAAACATTCAGTACTTC
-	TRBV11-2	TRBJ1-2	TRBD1	CASTWAGGFRCLYYGYTF	TGTGCCAGCACTTGGGCAGGGGGGTTTCGGTGCCTCTACTATGGCTACACCTTC
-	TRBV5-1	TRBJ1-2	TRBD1	CASSYQPTGGQDGYTF	TGCGCCAGCAGCTACCAACCGACAGGGGGTCAGGATGGCTACACCTTC
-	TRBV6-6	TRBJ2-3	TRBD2	CASSYSLAGGTDTQYF	TGTGCCAGCAGTTACTCGCTAGCGGGGGGCACAGATACGCAGTATTTT
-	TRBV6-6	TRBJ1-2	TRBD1	CASSQGQGNYGYTF	TGTGCCAGCAGCCAGGGACAGGGCAACTATGGCTACACCTTC
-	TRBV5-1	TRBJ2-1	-	CASSLTRNEQFF	TGCGCCAGCAGCCTAACCAGGAATGAGCAGTTCTTC
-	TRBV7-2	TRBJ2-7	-	CASSLPGFFYEQYF	TGTGCCAGCAGCTTACCGGGGTTCTTCTACGAGCAGTACTTC
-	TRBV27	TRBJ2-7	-	CASSFSGHYEQYF	TGTGCCAGCAGTTTCTCTGGACACTACGAGCAGTACTTC
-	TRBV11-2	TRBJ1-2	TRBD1	CASSLPRDSLSNYGYTF	TGTGCCAGCAGCTTACCCCGGGACAGCCTCTCTAACTATGGCTACACCTTC
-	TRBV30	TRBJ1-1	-	CAWGRARLNTEAFF	TGTGCCTGGGGCCGAGCGAGATTGAACACTGAAGCTTTCTTT
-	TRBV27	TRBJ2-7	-	CASSLYGGLSPYEQYF	TGTGCCAGCAGTTTATATGGCGGGCTCTCCCCCTACGAGCAGTACTTC
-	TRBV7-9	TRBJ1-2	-	CASSLDSSGYTF	TGTGCCAGCAGCTTGGACAGTAGTGGCTACACCTTC
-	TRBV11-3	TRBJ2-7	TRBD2	CASSTKIAGETNEQYF	TGTGCCAGCAGCACGAAAATAGCGGGAGAAACTAACGAGCAGTACTTC
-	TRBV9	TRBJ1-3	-	CASSDRNSGNTIYF	TGTGCCAGCAGCGACAGGAACTCTGGAAACACCATATATTTT
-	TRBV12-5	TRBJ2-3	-	CASGLAPLGFGTDTQYF	TGTGCTAGTGGTTTGGCTCCTCTAGGATTTGGTACAGATACGCAGTATTTT
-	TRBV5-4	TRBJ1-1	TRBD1	CASSSPDRGTEAFF	TGTGCCAGCAGCTCCCCCGACAGGGGAACTGAAGCTTTCTTT
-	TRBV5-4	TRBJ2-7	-	CASSSTDIYEQYF	TGTGCCAGCAGCTCGACAGATATCTACGAGCAGTACTTC
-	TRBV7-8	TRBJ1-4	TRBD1	CASSLRTGQSNEKLFF	TGTGCCAGCAGCCTGCGGACAGGCCAAAGTAATGAAAAACTGTTTTTT